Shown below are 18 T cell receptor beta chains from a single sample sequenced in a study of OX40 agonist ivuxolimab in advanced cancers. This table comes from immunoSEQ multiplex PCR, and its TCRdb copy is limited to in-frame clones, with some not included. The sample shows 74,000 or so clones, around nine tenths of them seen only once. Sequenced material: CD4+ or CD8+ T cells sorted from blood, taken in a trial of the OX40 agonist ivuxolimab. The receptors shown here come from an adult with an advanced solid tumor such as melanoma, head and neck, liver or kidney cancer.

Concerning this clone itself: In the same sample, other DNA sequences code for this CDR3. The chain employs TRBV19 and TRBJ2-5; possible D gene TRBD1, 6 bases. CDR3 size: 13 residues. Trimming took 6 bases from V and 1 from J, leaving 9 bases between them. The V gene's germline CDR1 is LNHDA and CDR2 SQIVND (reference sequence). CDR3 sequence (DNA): TGTGCCAGTAGCGGGACATCCCAAGAGACCCAGTACTTC. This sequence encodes CASSGTSQETQYF.

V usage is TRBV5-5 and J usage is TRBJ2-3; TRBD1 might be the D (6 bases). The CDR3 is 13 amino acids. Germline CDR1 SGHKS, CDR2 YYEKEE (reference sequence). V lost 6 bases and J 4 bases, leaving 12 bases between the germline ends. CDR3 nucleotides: TGTGCCAGCACCCAGGGACAAGCAGATACGCAGTATTTT. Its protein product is CASTQGQADTQYF. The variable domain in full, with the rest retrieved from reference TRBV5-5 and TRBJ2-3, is DAGVTQSPTHLIKTRGQQVTLRCSPISGHKSVSWYQQVLGQGPQFIFQYYEKEERGRGNFPDRFSARQFPNYSSELNVNALLLGDSALYLCASTQGQADTQYFGPGTRLTVL.

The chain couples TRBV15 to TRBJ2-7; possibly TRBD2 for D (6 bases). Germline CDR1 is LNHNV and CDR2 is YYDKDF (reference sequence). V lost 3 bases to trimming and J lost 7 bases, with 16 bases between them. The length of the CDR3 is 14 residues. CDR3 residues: CATSSGRASGEQYF. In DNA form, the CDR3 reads TGTGCCACCAGCAGCGGGAGAGCGTCGGGAGAGCAGTACTTC. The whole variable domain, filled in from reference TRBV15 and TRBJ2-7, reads DAMVIQNPRYQVTQFGKPVTLSCSQTLNHNVMYWYQQKSSQAPKLLFHYYDKDFNNEADTPDNFQSRRPNTSFCFLDIRSPGLGDTAMYLCATSSGRASGEQYFGPGTRLTVT.

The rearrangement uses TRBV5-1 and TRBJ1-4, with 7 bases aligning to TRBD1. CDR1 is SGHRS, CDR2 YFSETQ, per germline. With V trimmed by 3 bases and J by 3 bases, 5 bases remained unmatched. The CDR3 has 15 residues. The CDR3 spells CASSSVGQPNEKLFF. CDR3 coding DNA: TGCGCCAGCAGCTCCGTGGGACAGCCTAATGAAAAACTGTTTTTT. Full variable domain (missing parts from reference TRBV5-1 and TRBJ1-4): KAGVTQTPRYLIKTRGQQVTLSCSPISGHRSVSWYQQTPGQGLQFLFEYFSETQRNKGNFPGRFSGRQFSNSRSEMNVSTLELGDSALYLCASSSVGQPNEKLFFGSGTQLSVL.

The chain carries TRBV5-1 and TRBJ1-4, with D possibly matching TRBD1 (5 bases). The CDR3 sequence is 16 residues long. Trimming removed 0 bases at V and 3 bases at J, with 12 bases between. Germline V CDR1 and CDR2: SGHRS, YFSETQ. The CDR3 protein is CASSLDPTAANEKLFF. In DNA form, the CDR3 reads TGCGCCAGCAGCTTGGACCCGACAGCCGCTAATGAAAAACTGTTTTTT.

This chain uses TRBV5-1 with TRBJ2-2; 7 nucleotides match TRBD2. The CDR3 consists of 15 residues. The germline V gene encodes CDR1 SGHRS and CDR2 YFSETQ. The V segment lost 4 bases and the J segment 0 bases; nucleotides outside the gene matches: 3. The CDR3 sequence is CASSRGTTNTGELFF. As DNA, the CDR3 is TGCGCCAGCAGCCGCGGGACTACGAACACCGGGGAGCTGTTTTTT. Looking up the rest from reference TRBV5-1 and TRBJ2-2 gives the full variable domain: KAGVTQTPRYLIKTRGQQVTLSCSPISGHRSVSWYQQTPGQGLQFLFEYFSETQRNKGNFPGRFSGRQFSNSRSEMNVSTLELGDSALYLCASSRGTTNTGELFFGEGSRLTVL.

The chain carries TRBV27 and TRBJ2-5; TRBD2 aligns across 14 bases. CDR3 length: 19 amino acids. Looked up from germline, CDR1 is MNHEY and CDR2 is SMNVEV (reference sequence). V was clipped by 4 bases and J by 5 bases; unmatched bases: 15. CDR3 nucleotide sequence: TGTGCCAGCAGTTCAAGACTAGCGGGAGGGCCGGTTGCCTCCGAGACCCAGTACTTC. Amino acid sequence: CASSSRLAGGPVASETQYF.

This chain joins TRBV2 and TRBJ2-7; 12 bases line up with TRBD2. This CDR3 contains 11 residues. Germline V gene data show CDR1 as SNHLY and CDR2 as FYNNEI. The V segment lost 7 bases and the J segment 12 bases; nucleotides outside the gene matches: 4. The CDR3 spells CASILAGGGYF. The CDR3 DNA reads TGTGCCAGCATCCTAGCGGGAGGGGGGTACTTC.

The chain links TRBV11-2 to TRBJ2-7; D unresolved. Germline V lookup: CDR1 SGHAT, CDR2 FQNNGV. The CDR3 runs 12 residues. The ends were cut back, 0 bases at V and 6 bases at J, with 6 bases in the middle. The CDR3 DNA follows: TGTGCCAGCAGCTTAGATCTACGCGAGCAGTACTTC. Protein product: CASSLDLREQYF. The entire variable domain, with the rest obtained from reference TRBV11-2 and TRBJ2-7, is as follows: EAGVAQSPRYKIIEKRQSVAFWCNPISGHATLYWYQQILGQGPKLLIQFQNNGVVDDSQLPKDRFSAERLKGVDSTLKIQPAKLEDSAVYLCASSLDLREQYFGPGTRLTVT.

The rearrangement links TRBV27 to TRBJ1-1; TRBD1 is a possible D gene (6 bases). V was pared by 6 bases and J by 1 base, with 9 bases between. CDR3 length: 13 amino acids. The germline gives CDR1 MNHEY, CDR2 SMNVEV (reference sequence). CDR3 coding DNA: TGTGCCAGCAGCCTACAGGGGAACACTGAAGCTTTCTTT. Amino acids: CASSLQGNTEAFF.

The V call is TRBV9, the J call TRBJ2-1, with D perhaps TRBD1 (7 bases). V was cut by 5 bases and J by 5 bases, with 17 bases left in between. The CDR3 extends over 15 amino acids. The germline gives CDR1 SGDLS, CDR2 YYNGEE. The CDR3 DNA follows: TGTGCCAGCAGACCTGCCGGGGGACAGAACAATGAGCAGTTCTTC. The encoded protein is CASRPAGGQNNEQFF.

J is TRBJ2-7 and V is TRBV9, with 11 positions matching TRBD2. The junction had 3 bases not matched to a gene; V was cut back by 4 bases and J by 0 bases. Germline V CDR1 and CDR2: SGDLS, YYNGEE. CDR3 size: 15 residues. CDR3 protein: CASSSGTSGSYEQYF. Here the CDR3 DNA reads TGTGCCAGCAGCTCCGGGACTAGCGGCTCCTACGAGCAGTACTTC.

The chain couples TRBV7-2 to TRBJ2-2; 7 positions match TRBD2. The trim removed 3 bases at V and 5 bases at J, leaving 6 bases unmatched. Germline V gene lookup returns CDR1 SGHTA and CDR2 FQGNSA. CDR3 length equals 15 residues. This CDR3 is CASSFTGGGTGELFF. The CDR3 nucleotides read TGTGCCAGCAGCTTCACGGGGGGTGGGACCGGGGAGCTGTTTTTT.

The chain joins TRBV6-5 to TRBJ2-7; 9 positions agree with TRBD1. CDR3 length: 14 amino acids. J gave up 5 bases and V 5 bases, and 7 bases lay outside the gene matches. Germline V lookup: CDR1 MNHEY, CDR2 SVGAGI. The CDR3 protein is CASSTGQGIDEQYF. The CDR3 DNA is TGTGCCAGCAGTACGGGACAGGGTATTGACGAGCAGTACTTC.

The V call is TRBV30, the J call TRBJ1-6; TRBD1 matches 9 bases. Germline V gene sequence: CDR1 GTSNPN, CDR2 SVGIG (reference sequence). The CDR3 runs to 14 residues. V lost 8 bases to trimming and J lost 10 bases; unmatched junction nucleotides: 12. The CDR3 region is CAGNLDRGGSPLHF. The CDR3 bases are TGTGCCGGGAATTTGGACAGGGGAGGATCACCCCTCCACTTT. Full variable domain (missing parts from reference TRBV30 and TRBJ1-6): SQTIHQWPATLVQPVGSPLSLECTVEGTSNPNLYWYRQAAGRGLQLLFYSVGIGQISSEVPQNLSASRPQDRQFILSSKKLLLSDSGFYLCAGNLDRGGSPLHFGNGTRLTVT.

CDR3 DNA sequence: TGCGCCAGCAGCCCGGGGGTCTTTGATCACGAGCAGTACTTC. Encoded protein: CASSPGVFDHEQYF. The chain combines TRBV4-3 with TRBJ2-7; D perhaps matches TRBD2 (6 bases). Trimming removed 4 bases at V and 5 bases at J, with 15 bases between. CDR1 LGHNA and CDR2 YSLEER come from the germline V gene. There are 14 residues in the CDR3.

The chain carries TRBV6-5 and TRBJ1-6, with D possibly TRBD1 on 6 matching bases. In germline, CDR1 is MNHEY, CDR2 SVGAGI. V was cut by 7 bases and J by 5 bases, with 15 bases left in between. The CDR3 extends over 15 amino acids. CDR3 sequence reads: CASTQGLLNNSPLHF. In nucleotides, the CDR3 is TGTGCCAGCACGCAGGGGTTATTGAATAATTCACCCCTCCACTTT.

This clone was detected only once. CDR3 DNA sequence: TGTGCCAGCTCCAGTGCTTCCTACGAGCAGTACTTC. It translates to CASSSASYEQYF. The chain has TRBV18 and TRBJ2-7, with D uncertain. Trimming took off 6 bases at V and 1 base at J, with 7 bases between the two ends. Germline CDR1 and CDR2: KGHSH and LQKENI. The CDR3 runs to 12 residues.